This entry concerns a single T cell receptor (beta chain). Its antigen remains unidentified. The data were obtained in a study of T cell responses to AZD1222 COVID-19 vaccine. Here immunoSEQ multiplex PCR was the method, and the copy in TCRdb shows in-frame clones only, minus some. The sample includes tens of thousands of clones, roughly 90% seen only once; the top ten take 5%. V shed 5 bases, J shed 0 bases, and the junction held 8 bases outside the gene matches. In germline, CDR1 is SGHDT, CDR2 YYEEEE. The CDR3 runs to 16 residues. Whole-study findings and limits: Clonal diversity may have been underestimated in mostly white British donors. Only 5 or 6 AZD1222 recipients were seropositive at baseline. Of spike-specific TCRs, nearly half reportedly target regions left unmutated in variants.

The rearrangement joins TRBV5-6 to TRBJ2-1; 7 positions match TRBD1. This specimen consisted of peripheral blood, obtained on day 0 of MenACWY control vaccination. This receptor was identified in an adult in good health. CDR3 loop: CASSDIQGSSYNEQFF. The CDR3 DNA is TGTGCCAGCAGTGATATACAGGGGAGCTCCTACAATGAGCAGTTCTTC.